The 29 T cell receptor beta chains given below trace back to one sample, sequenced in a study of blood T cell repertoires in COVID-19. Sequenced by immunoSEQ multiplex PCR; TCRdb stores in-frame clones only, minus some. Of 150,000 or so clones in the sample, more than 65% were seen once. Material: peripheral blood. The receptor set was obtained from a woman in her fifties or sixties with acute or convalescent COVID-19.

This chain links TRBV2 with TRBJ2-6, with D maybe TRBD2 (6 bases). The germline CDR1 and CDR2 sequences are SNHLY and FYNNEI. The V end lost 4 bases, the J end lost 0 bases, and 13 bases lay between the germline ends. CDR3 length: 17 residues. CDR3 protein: CASSGGGTSSGANVLTF. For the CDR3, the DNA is TGTGCCAGCAGTGGTGGGGGGACTTCCTCTGGGGCCAACGTCCTGACTTTC.

CDR3 bases: TGTGCCTGGAGTGGGCAGGGGACCTACAATGAGCAGTTCTTC. The encoded protein is CAWSGQGTYNEQFF. The chain carries TRBV30 and TRBJ2-1; possible D gene TRBD1, 6 bases. The CDR3 contains 14 residues. The V gene's germline CDR1 is GTSNPN and CDR2 SVGIG (reference sequence). Trimming took off 1 base at V and 2 bases at J, with 9 bases between the two ends.

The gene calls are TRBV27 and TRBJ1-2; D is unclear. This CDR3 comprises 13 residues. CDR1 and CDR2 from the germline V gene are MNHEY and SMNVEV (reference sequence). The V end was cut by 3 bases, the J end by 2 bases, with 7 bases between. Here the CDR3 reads CASSFIGNYGYTF. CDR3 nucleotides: TGTGCCAGCAGTTTTATCGGGAACTATGGCTACACCTTC.

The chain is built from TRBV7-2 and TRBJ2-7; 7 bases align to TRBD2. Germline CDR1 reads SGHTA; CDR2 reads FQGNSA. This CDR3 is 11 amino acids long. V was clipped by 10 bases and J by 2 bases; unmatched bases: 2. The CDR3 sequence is CAIGGAYEQYF. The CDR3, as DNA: TGTGCCATTGGGGGGGCCTACGAGCAGTACTTC.

CDR3 residues: CASSPSDYYNEQFF. The CDR3 nucleotides are TGTGCCAGCAGCCCCTCTGACTACTACAATGAGCAGTTCTTC. The chain employs TRBV9 and TRBJ2-1; perhaps TRBD2 as D (5 bases). Per the germline V gene, CDR1 is SGDLS and CDR2 is YYNGEE. Trimming removed 4 bases at V and 3 bases at J, with 11 bases between. This CDR3 comprises 14 residues. The entire variable domain, with the rest obtained from reference TRBV9 and TRBJ2-1, is as follows: DSGVTQTPKHLITATGQRVTLRCSPRSGDLSVYWYQQSLDQGLQFLIQYYNGEERAKGNILERFSAQQFPDLHSELNLSSLELGDSALYFCASSPSDYYNEQFFGPGTRLTVL.

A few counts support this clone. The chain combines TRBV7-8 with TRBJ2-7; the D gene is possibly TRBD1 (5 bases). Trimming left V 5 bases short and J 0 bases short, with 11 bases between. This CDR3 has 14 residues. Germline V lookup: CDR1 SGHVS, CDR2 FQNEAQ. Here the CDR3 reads CASSPWGSSYEQYF. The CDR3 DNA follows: TGTGCCAGCAGCCCATGGGGCAGCTCCTACGAGCAGTACTTC. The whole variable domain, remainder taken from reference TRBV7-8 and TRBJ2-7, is GAGVSQSPRYKVAKRGQDVALRCDPISGHVSLFWYQQALGQGPEFLTYFQNEAQLDKSGLPSDRFFAERPEGSVSTLKIQRTQQEDSAVYLCASSPWGSSYEQYFGPGTRLTVT.

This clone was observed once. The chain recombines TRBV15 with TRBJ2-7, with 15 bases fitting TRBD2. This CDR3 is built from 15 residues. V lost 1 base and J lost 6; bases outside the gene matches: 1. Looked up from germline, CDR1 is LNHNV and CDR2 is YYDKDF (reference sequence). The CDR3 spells CATSRGGLAGGEQYF. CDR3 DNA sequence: TGTGCCACCAGCAGAGGGGGACTAGCGGGAGGCGAGCAGTACTTC.

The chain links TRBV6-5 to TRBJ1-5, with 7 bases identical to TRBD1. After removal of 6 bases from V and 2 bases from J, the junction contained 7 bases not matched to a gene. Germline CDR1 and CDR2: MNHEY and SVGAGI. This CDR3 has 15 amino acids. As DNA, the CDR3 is TGTGCCAGCAGCCCCGGGGACAGCCGCAATCAGCCCCAGCATTTT. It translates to CASSPGDSRNQPQHF.

The CDR3 sequence is CATSDLHPALAGLAAYEQYF. CDR3 DNA sequence: TGTGCCACCAGTGATTTGCATCCGGCTTTAGCGGGGCTAGCGGCGTACGAGCAGTACTTC. V usage is TRBV24-1 and J usage is TRBJ2-7, with 8 bases that match TRBD2. CDR1 is KGHDR and CDR2 is SFDVKD in the germline V gene. Losses at the gene ends were 0 bases for V and 4 bases for J; bases not matched to a gene: 19. This CDR3 region has 20 residues.

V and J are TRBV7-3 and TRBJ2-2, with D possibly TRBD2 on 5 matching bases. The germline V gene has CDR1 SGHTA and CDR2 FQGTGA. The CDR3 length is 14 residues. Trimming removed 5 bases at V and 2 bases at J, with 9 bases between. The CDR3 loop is CASSPAGNTGELFF. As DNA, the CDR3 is TGTGCCAGCAGCCCCGCGGGCAACACCGGGGAGCTGTTTTTT.

Here the CDR3 reads CASSLRGATGNEQFF. Here the CDR3 DNA reads TGTGCCAGCAGCTTACGGGGGGCAACAGGGAATGAGCAGTTCTTC. This chain uses TRBV11-3 with TRBJ2-1, with a possible D match to TRBD2 (7 bases). Per germline, CDR1 SGHNT and CDR2 YENEEA. The length of the CDR3 is 15 residues. V lost 2 bases, J lost 7 bases, and 15 bases lay in between.

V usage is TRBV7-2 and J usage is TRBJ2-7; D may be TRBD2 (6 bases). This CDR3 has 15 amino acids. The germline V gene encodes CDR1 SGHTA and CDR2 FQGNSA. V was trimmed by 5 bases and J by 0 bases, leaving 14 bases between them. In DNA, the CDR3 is TGTGCCAGCAGCCCCACTAGCCAGAGCTCCTACGAGCAGTACTTC. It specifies CASSPTSQSSYEQYF.

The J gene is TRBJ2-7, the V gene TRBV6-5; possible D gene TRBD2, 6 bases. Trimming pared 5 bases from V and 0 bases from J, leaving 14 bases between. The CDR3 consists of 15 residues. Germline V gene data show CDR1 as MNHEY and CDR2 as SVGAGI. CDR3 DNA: TGTGCCAGCAGTCGGGGCGGGGCGAACTCCTACGAGCAGTACTTC. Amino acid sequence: CASSRGGANSYEQYF.

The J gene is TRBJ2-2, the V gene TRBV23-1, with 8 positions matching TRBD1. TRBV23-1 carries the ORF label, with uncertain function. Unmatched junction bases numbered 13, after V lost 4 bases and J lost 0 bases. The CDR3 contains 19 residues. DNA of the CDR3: TGCGCCAGCAGTCTCAGGACAGGGCGTACACCATCGAACACCGGGGAGCTGTTTTTT. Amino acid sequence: CASSLRTGRTPSNTGELFF.

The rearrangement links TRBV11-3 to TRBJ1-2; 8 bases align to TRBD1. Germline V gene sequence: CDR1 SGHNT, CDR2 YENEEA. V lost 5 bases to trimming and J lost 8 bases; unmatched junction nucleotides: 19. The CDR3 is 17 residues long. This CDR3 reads CASSPLDRDSDSGGYTF. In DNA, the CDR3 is TGTGCCAGCAGCCCCCTGGACAGGGACAGCGATTCGGGCGGCTACACCTTC.

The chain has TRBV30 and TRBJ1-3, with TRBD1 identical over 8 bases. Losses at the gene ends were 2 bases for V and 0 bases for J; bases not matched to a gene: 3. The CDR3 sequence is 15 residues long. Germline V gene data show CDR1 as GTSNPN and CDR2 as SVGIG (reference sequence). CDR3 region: CAWSKTGGSGNTIYF. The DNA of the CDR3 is TGTGCCTGGAGTAAAACAGGGGGCTCTGGAAACACCATATATTTT.

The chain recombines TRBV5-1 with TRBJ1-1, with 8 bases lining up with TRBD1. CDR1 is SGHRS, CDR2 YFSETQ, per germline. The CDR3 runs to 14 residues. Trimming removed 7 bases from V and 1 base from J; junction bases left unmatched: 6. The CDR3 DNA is TGCGCCAGCGTTGGACAGGGCGCGAACACTGAAGCTTTCTTT. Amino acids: CASVGQGANTEAFF.

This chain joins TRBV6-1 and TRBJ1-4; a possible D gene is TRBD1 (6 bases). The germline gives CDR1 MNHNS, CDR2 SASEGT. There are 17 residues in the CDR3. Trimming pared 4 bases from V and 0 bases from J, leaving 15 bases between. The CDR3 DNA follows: TGTGCCAGCAGTGGGGGGCCCTGGGGACCAACTAATGAAAAACTGTTTTTT. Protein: CASSGGPWGPTNEKLFF.

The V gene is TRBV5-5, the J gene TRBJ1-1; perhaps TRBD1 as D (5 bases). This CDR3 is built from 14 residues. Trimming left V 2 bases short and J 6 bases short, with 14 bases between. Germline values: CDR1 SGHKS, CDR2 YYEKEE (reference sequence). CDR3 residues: CASSLSGMSSEAFF. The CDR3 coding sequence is TGTGCCAGCAGCTTATCAGGGATGAGCTCTGAAGCTTTCTTT. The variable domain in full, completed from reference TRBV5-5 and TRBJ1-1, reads DAGVTQSPTHLIKTRGQQVTLRCSPISGHKSVSWYQQVLGQGPQFIFQYYEKEERGRGNFPDRFSARQFPNYSSELNVNALLLGDSALYLCASSLSGMSSEAFFGQGTRLTVV.

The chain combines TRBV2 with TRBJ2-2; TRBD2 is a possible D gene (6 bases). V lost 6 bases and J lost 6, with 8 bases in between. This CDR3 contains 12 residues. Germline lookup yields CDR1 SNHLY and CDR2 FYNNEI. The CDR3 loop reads CASRGGPGELFF. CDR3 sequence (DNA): TGTGCCAGCAGGGGGGGTCCCGGGGAGCTGTTTTTT. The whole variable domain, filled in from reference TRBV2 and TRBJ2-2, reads EPEVTQTPSHQVTQMGQEVILRCVPISNHLYFYWYRQILGQKVEFLVSFYNNEISEKSEIFDDQFSVERPDGSNFTLKIRSTKLEDSAMYFCASRGGPGELFFGEGSRLTVL.

The CDR3 DNA follows: TGTGCCAGCAGTTCGCCCGGGACAGGGAACTATGGCTACACCTTC. Encoded protein: CASSSPGTGNYGYTF. This chain joins TRBV6-5 and TRBJ1-2; 9 bases map to TRBD1. Trimming took 4 bases from V and 2 from J; bases not matched to a gene: 5. This CDR3 is built from 15 residues. CDR1 and CDR2 (germline): MNHEY, SVGAGI.

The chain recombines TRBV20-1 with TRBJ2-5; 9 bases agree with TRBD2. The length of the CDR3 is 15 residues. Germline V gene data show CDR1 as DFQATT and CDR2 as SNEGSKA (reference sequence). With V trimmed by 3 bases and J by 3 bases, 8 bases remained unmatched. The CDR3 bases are TGCAGTGCTAGTTACCCGACTAGCGGAGAAGAGACCCAGTACTTC. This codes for CSASYPTSGEETQYF.

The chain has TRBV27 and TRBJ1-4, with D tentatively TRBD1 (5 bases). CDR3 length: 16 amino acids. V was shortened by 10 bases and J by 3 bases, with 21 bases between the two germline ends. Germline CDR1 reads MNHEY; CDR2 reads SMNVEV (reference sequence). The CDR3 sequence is CATSPKRGIANEKLFF. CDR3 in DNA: TGTGCCACCTCCCCAAAAAGGGGCATTGCTAATGAAAAACTGTTTTTT.

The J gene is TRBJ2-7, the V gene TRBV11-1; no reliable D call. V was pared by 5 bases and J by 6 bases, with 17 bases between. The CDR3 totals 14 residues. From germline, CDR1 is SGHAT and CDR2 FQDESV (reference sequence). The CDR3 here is CASSLSEMYGEQYF. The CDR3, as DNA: TGTGCCAGCAGCCTGAGCGAGATGTACGGCGAGCAGTACTTC.

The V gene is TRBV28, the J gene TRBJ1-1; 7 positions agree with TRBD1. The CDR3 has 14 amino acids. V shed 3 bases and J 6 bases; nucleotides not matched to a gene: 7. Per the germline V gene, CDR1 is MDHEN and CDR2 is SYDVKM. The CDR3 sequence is CASSFPRQGAEAFF. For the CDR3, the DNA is TGTGCCAGCAGTTTCCCTCGACAGGGTGCTGAAGCTTTCTTT.

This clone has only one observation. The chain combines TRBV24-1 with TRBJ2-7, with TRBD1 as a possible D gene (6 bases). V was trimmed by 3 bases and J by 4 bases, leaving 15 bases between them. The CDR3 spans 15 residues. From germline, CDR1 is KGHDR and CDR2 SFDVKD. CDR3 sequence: CATSDAGVGSYEQYF. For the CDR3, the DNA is TGTGCCACCAGTGATGCAGGGGTGGGGTCTTACGAGCAGTACTTC.

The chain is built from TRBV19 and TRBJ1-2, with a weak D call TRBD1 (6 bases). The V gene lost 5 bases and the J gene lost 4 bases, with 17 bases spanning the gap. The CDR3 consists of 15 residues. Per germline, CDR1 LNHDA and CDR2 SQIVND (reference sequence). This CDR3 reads CASSSRQGRLYGYTF. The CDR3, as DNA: TGTGCCAGTAGTTCCCGTCAGGGGCGCCTCTATGGCTACACCTTC.

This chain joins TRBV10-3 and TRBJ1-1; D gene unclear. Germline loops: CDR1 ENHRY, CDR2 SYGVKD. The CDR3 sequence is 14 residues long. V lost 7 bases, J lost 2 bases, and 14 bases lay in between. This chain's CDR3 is CAITPEGLNTEAFF. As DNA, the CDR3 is TGTGCCATCACCCCGGAGGGTTTAAACACTGAAGCTTTCTTT.

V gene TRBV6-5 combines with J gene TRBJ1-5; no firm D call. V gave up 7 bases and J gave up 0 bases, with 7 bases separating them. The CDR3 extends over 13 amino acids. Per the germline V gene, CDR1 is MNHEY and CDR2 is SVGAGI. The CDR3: CASKLNSNQPQHF. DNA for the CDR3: TGTGCCAGCAAGCTAAATAGCAATCAGCCCCAGCATTTT.